This T cell receptor (beta chain) originates from a study of cytomegalovirus exposure and HLA in healthy donors. Study results and caveats: Reports showed the classifier diagnosing cytomegalovirus status with high specificity and sensitivity. DRB1 showed the most TCR associations and HLA-C the fewest in a later analysis, as rates varied by HLA locus.

About this clone itself: Its antigen is as yet unknown.

Germline V gene data show CDR1 as SGHKS and CDR2 as YYEKEE (reference sequence). This CDR3 is 15 amino acids long. Trimming took off 4 bases at V and 4 bases at J, with 17 bases between the two ends. Primers: 60 Vbeta forward and 13 Jbeta reverse. Clones were read by immunoSEQ multiplex PCR, and TCRdb kept only the in-frame ones, dropping some. The sample comprises roughly 170,000 clones, roughly 80% of which are singletons, and approximately 0.78% rests with the top ten. The chain couples TRBV5-5 to TRBJ1-2; D ambiguous. The sequenced material came from PBMCs. This clonotype originated in a woman under 30 in good health and CMV-seronegative. The DNA of the CDR3 is TGTGCCAGCAGCCAGCAACCTGGGGAGGTCTATGGCTACACCTTC. As protein: CASSQQPGEVYGYTF.